Following are 13 T cell receptor beta chains from one sample sequenced in a study of cytomegalovirus exposure and HLA in healthy donors. The PCR had 60 Vbeta and 13 Jbeta primers. Libraries were prepared by immunoSEQ multiplex PCR; TCRdb keeps only in-frame clonotypes and omits some of them. This table has about 130,000 clones, 77% appearing once. The sequenced sample was PBMCs. The receptors shown here come from a middle-aged woman in good health and CMV-seropositive.

The chain carries TRBV7-9 and TRBJ2-3; 11 bases are a match to TRBD2. Germline CDR1 reads SEHNR; CDR2 reads FQNEAQ (reference sequence). J was trimmed by 5 bases and V by 5 bases; bases with no gene match: 6. The CDR3 sequence is 15 residues long. This chain's CDR3 is CASSPLAGGRDTQYF. The DNA of the CDR3 is TGTGCCAGCAGCCCCCTAGCGGGAGGTAGAGATACGCAGTATTTT. The full variable domain, completed using reference TRBV7-9 and TRBJ2-3, is DTGVSQNPRHKITKRGQNVTFRCDPISEHNRLYWYRQTLGQGPEFLTYFQNEAQLEKSRLLSDRFSAERPKGSFSTLEIQRTEQGDSAMYLCASSPLAGGRDTQYFGPGTRLTVL.

This sequence joins TRBV18 and TRBJ1-2, with D unclear. CDR1 is KGHSH, CDR2 LQKENI, per germline. V was shortened by 0 bases and J by 6 bases, with 8 bases between the two germline ends. CDR3 length: 13 residues. Here the CDR3 reads CASSPPTGNGYTF. DNA for the CDR3: TGTGCCAGCTCACCACCGACGGGGAATGGCTACACCTTC.

This chain uses TRBV27 with TRBJ1-5; TRBD1 might be the D (5 bases). The CDR3 loop spans 17 amino acids. V was shortened by 2 bases and J by 4 bases, with 18 bases between the two germline ends. From germline, CDR1 is MNHEY and CDR2 SMNVEV (reference sequence). CDR3 nucleotide sequence: TGTGCCAGCAGTTTACGGCGGGGGACCTTATTGAATCAGCCCCAGCATTTT. Protein: CASSLRRGTLLNQPQHF.

Turning to this clone: A junction end diverges from the germline sequence, so it may reflect a read error. This sequence joins TRBV6-5 and TRBJ1-1; 9 bases align to TRBD1. CDR3 size: 14 residues. CDR1 and CDR2 from the germline V gene are MNHEY and SVGAGI. The CDR3 DNA follows: TGTGCCAGCAATTACGCCGGGACAGGGACTGAAGCTTTCTTT. Translating gives CASNYAGTGTEAFF.

The CDR3 sequence is CASSLSRGYRNSPLHF. In nucleotides, the CDR3 is TGTGCCAGCAGCTTGAGTCGGGGGTATCGGAATTCACCCCTCCACTTT. The genes are TRBV5-6 and TRBJ1-6; tentatively, D is TRBD1 (5 bases). Germline V CDR1 and CDR2: SGHDT, YYEEEE. Trimming left V 1 base short and J 7 bases short, with 15 bases between. The CDR3 length is 16 residues. Based on the CDR3 plus reference TRBV5-6 and TRBJ1-6, the full variable domain is DAGVTQSPTHLIKTRGQQVTLRCSPKSGHDTVSWYQQALGQGPQFIFQYYEEEERQRGNFPDRFSGHQFPNYSSELNVNALLLGDSALYLCASSLSRGYRNSPLHFGNGTRLTVT.

This clone was detected only once. The chain employs TRBV23-1 and TRBJ2-3, with 7 bases lining up with TRBD1. TRBV23-1 is an ORF, with its function uncertain. Unmatched junction bases numbered 30, after V lost 0 bases and J lost 3 bases. This CDR3 is 24 amino acids long. CDR3 sequence: CASSQSRSLLADKTGFECTDTQYF. The DNA of the CDR3 is TGCGCCAGCAGTCAATCTAGGTCCCTTCTCGCGGATAAGACAGGGTTTGAGTGTACAGATACGCAGTATTTT.

The chain carries TRBV30 and TRBJ1-5; 7 bases match TRBD1. The CDR3 covers 17 residues. Germline lookup yields CDR1 GTSNPN and CDR2 SVGIG (reference sequence). V was clipped by 0 bases and J by 0 bases; unmatched bases: 8. CDR3 sequence (DNA): TGTGCCTGGAGTGTAAAGGGACAGTTTTATAGCAATCAGCCCCAGCATTTT. It translates to CAWSVKGQFYSNQPQHF.

This clone has only a few counts. The CDR3 DNA is TGTGCCAGTAGTATAACGGGGGGCCGCATAGGAGGGGGAGGTACGCAGTATTTT. Its protein is CASSITGGRIGGGGTQYF. This chain uses TRBV19 with TRBJ2-3; D might be TRBD2 (7 bases). Germline V CDR1 and CDR2: LNHDA, SQIVND (reference sequence). This CDR3 spans 18 amino acids. V lost 2 bases to trimming and J lost 8 bases, with 26 bases between them.

In the case of this clone: The same CDR3 also results from other DNA sequences found in this sample. This chain connects TRBV7-9 to TRBJ2-3, with TRBD2 identical over 7 bases. Germline lookup yields CDR1 SEHNR and CDR2 FQNEAQ (reference sequence). Unmatched junction bases numbered 4, after V lost 5 bases and J lost 2 bases. This CDR3 region has 14 residues. Here the CDR3 DNA reads TGTGCCAGCAGCCCAAGCGGGAACACAGATACGCAGTATTTT. This sequence encodes CASSPSGNTDTQYF.

The rearrangement links TRBV18 to TRBJ2-7, with a weak D call TRBD2 (5 bases). The CDR3 runs to 13 residues. The V gene lost 4 bases and the J gene lost 2 bases, with 9 bases spanning the gap. From germline, CDR1 is KGHSH and CDR2 LQKENI. CDR3 sequence (DNA): TGTGCCAGCTCACTCGGACTTACCTACGAGCAGTACTTC. Its protein product is CASSLGLTYEQYF.

The CDR3 coding sequence is TGTGCCTGGAGTGTAAGGAGGGCCACTGAAGCTTTCTTT. It specifies CAWSVRRATEAFF. The chain joins TRBV30 to TRBJ1-1; unclear D gene. Trimming stripped 0 bases from V and 4 bases from J, with 9 bases between. Germline CDR1 GTSNPN, CDR2 SVGIG (reference sequence). The CDR3 spans 13 residues. The full variable domain, completed using reference TRBV30 and TRBJ1-1, is SQTIHQWPATLVQPVGSPLSLECTVEGTSNPNLYWYRQAAGRGLQLLFYSVGIGQISSEVPQNLSASRPQDRQFILSSKKLLLSDSGFYLCAWSVRRATEAFFGQGTRLTVV.

The V call is TRBV18, the J call TRBJ1-2; no clear D gene. Germline V gene sequence: CDR1 KGHSH, CDR2 LQKENI. The CDR3 length is 12 residues. V lost 4 bases to trimming and J lost 4 bases, with 7 bases between them. CDR3 sequence (DNA): TGTGCCAGCTCACAGGACTTCTATGGCTACACCTTC. As protein: CASSQDFYGYTF.

This sequence joins TRBV4-2 and TRBJ2-1, with a weak D call TRBD2 (5 bases). Trimming removed 0 bases from V and 0 bases from J, with 9 bases in between. Germline loops: CDR1 LGHNA, CDR2 YNFKEQ. The CDR3 is 16 amino acids. The CDR3: CASSQDRRSSYNEQFF. CDR3 bases: TGTGCCAGCAGCCAAGATAGGAGGAGCTCCTACAATGAGCAGTTCTTC.